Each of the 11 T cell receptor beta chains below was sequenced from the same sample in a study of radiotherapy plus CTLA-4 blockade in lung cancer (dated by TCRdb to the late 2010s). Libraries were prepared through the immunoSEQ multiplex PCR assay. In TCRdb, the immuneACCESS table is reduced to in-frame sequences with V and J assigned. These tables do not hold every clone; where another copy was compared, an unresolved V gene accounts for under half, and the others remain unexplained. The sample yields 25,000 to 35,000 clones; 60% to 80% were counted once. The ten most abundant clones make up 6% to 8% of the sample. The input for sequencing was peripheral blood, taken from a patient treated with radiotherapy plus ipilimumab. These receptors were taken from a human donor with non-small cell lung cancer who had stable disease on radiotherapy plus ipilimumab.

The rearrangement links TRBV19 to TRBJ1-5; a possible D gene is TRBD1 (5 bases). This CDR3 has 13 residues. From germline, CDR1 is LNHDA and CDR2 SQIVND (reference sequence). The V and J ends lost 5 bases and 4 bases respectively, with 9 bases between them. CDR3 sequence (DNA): TGTGCCAGTAGTTCCGGGGGGAATCAGCCCCAGCATTTT. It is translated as CASSSGGNQPQHF.

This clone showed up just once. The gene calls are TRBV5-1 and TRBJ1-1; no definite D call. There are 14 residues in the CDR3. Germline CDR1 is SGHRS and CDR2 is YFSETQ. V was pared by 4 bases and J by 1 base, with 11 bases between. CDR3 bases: TGCGCCAGCAGCCCGAGAGCGGGGAACACTGAAGCTTTCTTT. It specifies CASSPRAGNTEAFF.

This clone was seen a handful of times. CDR3 nucleotides: TGCGCCAGCAGCCAAGATCGTCTAGCGGGGGACTACAATGAGCAGTTCTTC. Translating gives CASSQDRLAGDYNEQFF. V is TRBV4-3 and J is TRBJ2-1, with TRBD2 matching 10 bases. This CDR3 contains 17 residues. CDR1 and CDR2 (germline): LGHNA, YSLEER. Losses at the gene ends were 0 bases for V and 3 bases for J; bases not matched to a gene: 5.

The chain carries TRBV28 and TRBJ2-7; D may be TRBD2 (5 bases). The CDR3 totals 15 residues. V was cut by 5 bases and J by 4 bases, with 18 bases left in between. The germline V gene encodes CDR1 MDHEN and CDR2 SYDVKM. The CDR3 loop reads CASSTRAGGSYEQYV. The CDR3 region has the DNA TGTGCCAGCAGTACCCGAGCAGGAGGCTCTTACGAGCAGTACGTC.

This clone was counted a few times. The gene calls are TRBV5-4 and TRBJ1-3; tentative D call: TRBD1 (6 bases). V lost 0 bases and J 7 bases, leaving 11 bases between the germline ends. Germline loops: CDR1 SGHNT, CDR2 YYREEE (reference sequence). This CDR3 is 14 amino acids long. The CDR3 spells CASSLDQGRNTIYF. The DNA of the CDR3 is TGTGCCAGCAGCTTGGATCAGGGGCGGAACACCATATATTTT.

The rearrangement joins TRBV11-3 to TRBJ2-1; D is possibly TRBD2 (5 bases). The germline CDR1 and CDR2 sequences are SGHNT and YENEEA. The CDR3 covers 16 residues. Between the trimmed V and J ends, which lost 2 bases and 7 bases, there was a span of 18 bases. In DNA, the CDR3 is TGTGCCAGCAGCTTACACCCGATAGCCACTAGGAATGAGCAGTTCTTC. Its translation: CASSLHPIATRNEQFF. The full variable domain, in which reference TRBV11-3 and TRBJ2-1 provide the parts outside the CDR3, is EAGVVQSPRYKIIEKKQPVAFWCNPISGHNTLYWYLQNLGQGPELLIRYENEEAVDDSQLPKDRFSAERLKGVDSTLKIQPAELGDSAVYLCASSLHPIATRNEQFFGPGTRLTVL.

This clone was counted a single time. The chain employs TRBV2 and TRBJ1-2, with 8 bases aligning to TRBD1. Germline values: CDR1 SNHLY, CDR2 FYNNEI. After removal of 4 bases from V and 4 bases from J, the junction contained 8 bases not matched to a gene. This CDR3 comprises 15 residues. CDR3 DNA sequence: TGTGCCAGCAGTGGGGGGACAGGTTTCTCCTATGGCTACACCTTC. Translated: CASSGGTGFSYGYTF.

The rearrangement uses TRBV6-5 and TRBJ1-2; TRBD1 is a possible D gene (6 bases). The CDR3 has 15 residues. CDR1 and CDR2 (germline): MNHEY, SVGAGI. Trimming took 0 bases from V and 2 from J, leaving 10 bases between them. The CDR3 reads CASSYSGRGNYGYTF. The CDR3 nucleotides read TGTGCCAGCAGTTACTCAGGCAGGGGAAACTATGGCTACACCTTC.

The CDR3 reads CASSVGGDQPQHF. The CDR3 DNA reads as TGTGCCAGCAGTGTAGGTGGGGATCAGCCCCAGCATTTT. J is TRBJ1-5 and V is TRBV6-1, with D hard to call. Germline-derived CDR1 and CDR2 are MNHNS and SASEGT. This CDR3 has 13 amino acids. Deletions cut 4 bases from V and 5 bases from J, with 9 bases between.

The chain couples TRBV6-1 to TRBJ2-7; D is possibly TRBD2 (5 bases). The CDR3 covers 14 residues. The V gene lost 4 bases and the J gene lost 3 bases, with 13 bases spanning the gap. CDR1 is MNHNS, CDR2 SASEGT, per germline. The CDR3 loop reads CASSAGLFNYEQYF. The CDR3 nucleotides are TGTGCCAGCAGTGCAGGACTGTTTAACTACGAGCAGTACTTC.

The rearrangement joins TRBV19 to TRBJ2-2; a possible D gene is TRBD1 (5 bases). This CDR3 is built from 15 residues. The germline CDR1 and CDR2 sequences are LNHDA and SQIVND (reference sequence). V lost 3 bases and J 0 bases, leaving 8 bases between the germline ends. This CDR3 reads CASSMGQANTGELFF. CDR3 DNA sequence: TGTGCCAGTAGTATGGGGCAGGCGAACACCGGGGAGCTGTTTTTT. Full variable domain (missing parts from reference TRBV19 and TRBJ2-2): DGGITQSPKYLFRKEGQNVTLSCEQNLNHDAMYWYRQDPGQGLRLIYYSQIVNDFQKGDIAEGYSVSREKKESFPLTVTSAQKNPTAFYLCASSMGQANTGELFFGEGSRLTVL.